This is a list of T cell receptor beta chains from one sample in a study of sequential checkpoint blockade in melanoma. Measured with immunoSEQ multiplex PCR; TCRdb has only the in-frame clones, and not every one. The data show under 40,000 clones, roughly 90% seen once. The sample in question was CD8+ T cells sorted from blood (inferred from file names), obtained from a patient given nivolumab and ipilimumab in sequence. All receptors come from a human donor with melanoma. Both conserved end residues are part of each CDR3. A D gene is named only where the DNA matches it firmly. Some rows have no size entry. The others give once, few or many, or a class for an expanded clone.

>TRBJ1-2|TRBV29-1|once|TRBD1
CSVLGTGFTF
TGCAGCGTTCTGGGGACAGGGTTCACCTTC
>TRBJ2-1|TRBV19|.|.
CASSIAGAGNEQFF
TGTGCCAGTAGTATAGCGGGAGCGGGCAATGAGCAGTTCTTC
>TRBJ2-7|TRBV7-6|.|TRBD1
CASSSQTGSPHEQYF
TGTGCCAGCAGCTCCCAGACAGGGTCTCCACACGAGCAGTACTTC
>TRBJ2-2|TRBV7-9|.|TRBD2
CASSPGLANTGELFF
TGTGCCAGCAGCCCGGGACTAGCGAACACCGGGGAGCTGTTTTTT
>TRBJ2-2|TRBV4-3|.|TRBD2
CASSQETSGSRRNTGELFF
TGCGCCAGCAGCCAAGAGACTAGCGGGAGTAGGCGGAACACCGGGGAGCTGTTTTTT
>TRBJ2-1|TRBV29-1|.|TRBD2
CSVEWERGSSYNEQFF
TGCAGCGTTGAATGGGAGCGGGGCAGCTCCTACAATGAGCAGTTCTTC
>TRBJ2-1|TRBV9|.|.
CASSVGASAYNEQFF
TGTGCCAGCAGCGTCGGTGCTAGCGCTTACAATGAGCAGTTCTTC
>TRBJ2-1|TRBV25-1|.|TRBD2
CASSVGAGGVFAEQFF
TGTGCCAGCAGCGTCGGCGCGGGAGGGGTCTTCGCGGAGCAGTTCTTC
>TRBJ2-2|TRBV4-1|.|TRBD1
CASSDRENTGELFF
TGCGCCAGCTCTGACAGGGAGAACACCGGGGAGCTGTTTTTT
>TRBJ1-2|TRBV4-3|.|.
CASSQGQAGTYGYTF
TGCGCCAGCAGCCAAGGTCAGGCGGGGACCTATGGCTACACCTTC
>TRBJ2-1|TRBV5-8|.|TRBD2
CASSLEAGGLYNEQFF
TGTGCCAGCAGCTTGGAAGCGGGGGGACTTTACAATGAGCAGTTCTTC
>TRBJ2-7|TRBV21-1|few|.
CASSSSARTDGTYEQYF
TGTGCCAGCAGCAGCTCCGCTAGGACAGACGGGACCTACGAGCAGTACTTC
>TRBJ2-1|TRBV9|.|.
CASSVLSGPSYNEQFF
TGTGCCAGCAGCGTCCTGAGCGGGCCCTCCTACAATGAGCAGTTCTTC
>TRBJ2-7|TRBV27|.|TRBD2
CASSTRLAGAYEQYF
TGTGCCAGCAGTACGAGGCTAGCGGGCGCCTACGAGCAGTACTTC
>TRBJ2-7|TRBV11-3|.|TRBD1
CASSPRDSEQYF
TGTGCCAGCAGCCCCCGGGACAGCGAGCAGTACTTC
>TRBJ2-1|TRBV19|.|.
CASSSFAGRDEQFF
TGTGCCAGTAGTAGCTTTGCGGGACGGGATGAGCAGTTCTTC
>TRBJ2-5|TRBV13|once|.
CASSSLGGHETQYF
TGTGCCAGCAGCTCCCTCGGAGGGCACGAGACCCAGTACTTC
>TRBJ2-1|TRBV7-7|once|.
CASSLTGANEQFF
TGTGCCAGCAGCTTAACGGGAGCCAATGAGCAGTTCTTC
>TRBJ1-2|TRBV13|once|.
CASSLEDSTYYGYTF
TGTGCCAGCAGCTTGGAGGACAGCACTTACTATGGCTACACCTTC
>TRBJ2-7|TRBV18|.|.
CASHGGVAYEQYF
TGTGCCAGCCACGGCGGGGTGGCTTACGAGCAGTACTTC
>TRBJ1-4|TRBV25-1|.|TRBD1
CASSGGTGMRLDEKLFF
TGTGCCAGCAGCGGCGGGACAGGGATGCGTTTGGATGAAAAACTGTTTTTT
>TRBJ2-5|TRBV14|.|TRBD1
CASSQVSRGRWGYQETQYF
TGTGCCAGCAGCCAAGTATCTAGGGGGCGATGGGGGTACCAAGAGACCCAGTACTTC
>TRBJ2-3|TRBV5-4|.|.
CASSYSDTQYF
TGTGCCAGCAGCTATAGCGATACGCAGTATTTT
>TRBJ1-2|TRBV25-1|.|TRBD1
CASSDEMTGGYGYTF
TGTGCCAGCAGTGACGAAATGACAGGGGGCTATGGCTACACCTTC
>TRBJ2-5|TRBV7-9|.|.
CASSLALAPETQYF
TGTGCCAGCAGCTTAGCCCTAGCGCCAGAGACCCAGTACTTC
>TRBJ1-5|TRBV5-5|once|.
CASSFSGREYQPQHF
TGTGCCAGCAGCTTCTCAGGGCGGGAGTATCAGCCCCAGCATTTT
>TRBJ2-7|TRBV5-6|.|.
CASSLDTGRGEQYF
TGTGCCAGCAGCTTGGATACAGGGAGGGGCGAGCAGTACTTC
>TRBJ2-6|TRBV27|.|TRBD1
CASSPGRDRGKTGANVLTF
TGTGCCAGCAGCCCCGGGAGGGACAGGGGGAAAACTGGGGCCAACGTCCTGACTTTC
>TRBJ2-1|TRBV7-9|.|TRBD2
CASNRLGASGSHEQFF
TGTGCCAGCAACCGGCTTGGGGCTAGCGGGAGCCATGAGCAGTTCTTC
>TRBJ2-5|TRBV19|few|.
CASSSEETQYF
TGTGCCAGTAGCTCGGAAGAGACCCAGTACTTC
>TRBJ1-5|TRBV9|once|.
CASSVGGGFNQPQHF
TGTGCCAGCAGCGTAGGTGGGGGGTTCAATCAGCCCCAGCATTTT
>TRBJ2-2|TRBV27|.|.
CASSFALAPTGELFF
TGTGCCAGCAGTTTTGCGCTAGCTCCCACCGGGGAGCTGTTTTTT
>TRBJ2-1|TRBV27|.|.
CASSEITGIDEQFF
TGTGCCAGCAGTGAAATTACAGGGATCGATGAGCAGTTCTTC
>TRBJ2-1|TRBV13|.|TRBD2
CASSPGLAAYNEQFF
TGTGCCAGCAGCCCAGGACTAGCGGCCTACAATGAGCAGTTCTTC
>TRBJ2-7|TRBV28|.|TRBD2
CASSLVLAGSDEQYF
TGTGCCAGCAGTCTAGTCCTAGCGGGATCCGACGAGCAGTACTTC
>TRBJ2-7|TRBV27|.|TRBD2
CASSERTSGNEQYF
TGTGCCAGCAGTGAAAGGACTAGCGGGAACGAGCAGTACTTC
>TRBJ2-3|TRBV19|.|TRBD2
CASSIRGSGTDTQYF
TGTGCCAGTAGTATCCGCGGGAGTGGCACAGATACGCAGTATTTT
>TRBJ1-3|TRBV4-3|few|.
CASGGDNSGNTIYF
TGCGCCAGCGGGGGGGACAACTCTGGAAACACCATATATTTT
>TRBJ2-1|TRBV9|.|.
CASSVNNEQFF
TGTGCCAGCAGCGTCAACAATGAGCAGTTCTTC
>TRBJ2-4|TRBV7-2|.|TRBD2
CASSPSGTVAKNIQYF
TGTGCCAGCAGTCCTAGCGGGACCGTAGCCAAAAACATTCAGTACTTC
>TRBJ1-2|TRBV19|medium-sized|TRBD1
CASSISRTGTNGYTF
TGTGCCAGTAGTATTTCGAGGACAGGGACCAATGGCTACACCTTC
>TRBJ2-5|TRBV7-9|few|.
CASSLGTSYQETQYF
TGTGCCAGCAGCTTAGGGACATCGTACCAAGAGACCCAGTACTTC
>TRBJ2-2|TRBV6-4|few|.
CASSDSTSTGELFF
TGTGCCAGCAGTGACTCGACTAGCACCGGGGAGCTGTTTTTT
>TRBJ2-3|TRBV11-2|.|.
CASSPASVAGTQYF
TGTGCCAGCAGCCCAGCCTCCGTTGCGGGAACGCAGTATTTT
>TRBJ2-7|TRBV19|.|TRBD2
CASSTHLWRESHYEQYF
TGTGCCAGTAGTACCCACCTTTGGCGGGAGTCCCACTACGAGCAGTACTTC
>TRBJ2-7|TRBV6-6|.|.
CASSYDRRIEQYF
TGTGCCAGCAGTTACGACAGACGGATCGAGCAGTACTTC
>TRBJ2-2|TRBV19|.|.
CASSIGGRTGELFF
TGTGCCAGTAGTATTGGAGGGAGAACCGGGGAGCTGTTTTTT
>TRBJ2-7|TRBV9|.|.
CASSPSGNYEQYF
TGTGCCAGCAGCCCCTCCGGGAACTACGAGCAGTACTTC
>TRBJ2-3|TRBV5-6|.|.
CASSLAGTGDNF
TGTGCCAGCAGCTTGGCTGGGACTGGTGACAATTTT
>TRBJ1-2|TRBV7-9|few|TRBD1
CASSPGQVPIYGYTF
TGTGCCAGCAGCCCTGGACAGGTCCCAATCTATGGCTACACCTTC
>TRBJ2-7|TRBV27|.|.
CASSLGGADEQYF
TGTGCCAGCAGTTTAGGAGGGGCCGACGAGCAGTACTTC
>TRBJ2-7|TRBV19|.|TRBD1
CASSILQGSYEQYF
TGTGCCAGTAGTATTTTACAGGGGTCCTACGAGCAGTACTTC
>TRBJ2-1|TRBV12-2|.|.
CASRLAQGTGSNEQFF
TGTGCAAGTCGCTTAGCGCAGGGGACAGGGAGCAATGAGCAGTTCTTC
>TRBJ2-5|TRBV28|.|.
CASRQSGETQYF
TGTGCCAGCAGACAGAGTGGAGAGACCCAGTACTTC
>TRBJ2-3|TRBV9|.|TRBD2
CASSGPRGVTDTQYF
TGTGCCAGCAGCGGCCCCCGGGGGGTGACAGATACGCAGTATTTT
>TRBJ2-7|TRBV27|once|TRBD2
CASSAGTSGYEQYF
TGTGCCAGCAGCGCCGGGACTAGCGGCTACGAGCAGTACTTC
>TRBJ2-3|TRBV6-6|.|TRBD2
CASSQSGDTDTQYF
TGTGCCAGCAGTCAAAGCGGGGACACAGATACGCAGTATTTT
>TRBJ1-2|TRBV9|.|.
CASSANPDSPTSYGYTF
TGTGCCAGCAGCGCCAACCCGGACAGCCCTACTAGCTATGGCTACACCTTC
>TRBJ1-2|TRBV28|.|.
CASRRYPPATETNYGYTF
TGTGCCAGCAGACGATACCCCCCGGCGACAGAGACTAACTATGGCTACACCTTC
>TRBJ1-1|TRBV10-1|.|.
CASSDWGGEAFF
TGCGCCAGCAGTGATTGGGGGGGCGAAGCTTTCTTT